This record concerns one TCR beta chain sequence. The target antigen is unknown. The data belong to a study of cytomegalovirus exposure and HLA in healthy donors. Points from the study as a whole: The study designated 150 or so TCR beta chains cytomegalovirus-associated. TCR beta V- and J-gene trimming, according to a later analysis, was linked to a missense DCLRE1C variant.

CDR3 size: 18 residues. Germline CDR1 reads SGHVS; CDR2 reads FNYEAQ. Trimming at V came to 0 bases and at J to 6 bases, leaving 13 bases not matched to a gene. Researchers ran the PCR with 60 Vbeta and 13 Jbeta primers. TCRdb keeps only in-frame clones here, not all; method: immunoSEQ multiplex PCR. The sample lists approximately 240,000 clones, 70% to 85% occurring once. The source is a woman in her thirties or forties in good health and CMV-seronegative. This chain uses TRBV7-6 with TRBJ2-2; TRBD1 matches at 7 bases. Sequencing input: PBMCs. The DNA of the CDR3 is TGTGCCAGCAGCTTAGCGAGTGCACAGGGGTGGCGCGCCGGGGAGCTGTTTTTT. It is translated as CASSLASAQGWRAGELFF.